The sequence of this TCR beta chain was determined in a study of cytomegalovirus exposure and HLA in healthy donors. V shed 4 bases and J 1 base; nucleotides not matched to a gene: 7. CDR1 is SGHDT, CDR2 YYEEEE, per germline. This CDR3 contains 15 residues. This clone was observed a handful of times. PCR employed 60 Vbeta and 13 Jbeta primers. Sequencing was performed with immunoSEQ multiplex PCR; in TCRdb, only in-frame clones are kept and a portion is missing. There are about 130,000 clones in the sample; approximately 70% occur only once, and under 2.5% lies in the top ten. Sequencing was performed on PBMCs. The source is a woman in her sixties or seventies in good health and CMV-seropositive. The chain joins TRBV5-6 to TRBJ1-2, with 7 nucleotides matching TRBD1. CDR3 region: CASSTLQGRNYGYTF. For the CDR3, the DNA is TGTGCCAGCAGCACCTTACAGGGGCGTAACTATGGCTACACCTTC.